What follows describes a single T cell receptor (beta chain). Its cognate antigen is unknown. The sample comes from a study of PD-1 blockade in classical Hodgkin lymphoma. Overall study results and limits: Complete responders started with a diversity level that resembled newly diagnosed patients at baseline. Baseline TCR diversity was reportedly lower in newly diagnosed patients than in healthy donors. It was reported as lower still in relapsed/refractory patients.

The repertoire was sequenced with immunoSEQ multiplex PCR; TCRdb's copy has only in-frame clones and lacks some. The top ten hold 34% of the sample, which has thousands of clones, approximately 77% seen once. Each patient's relapse followed autologous stem cell transplantation, and brentuximab vedotin exposure varied. Germline V gene data show CDR1 as MDHEN and CDR2 as SYDVKM. The CDR3 runs 14 residues. Trimming removed 5 bases from V and 1 base from J, with 11 bases in between. The sequence was collected from a human donor with classical Hodgkin lymphoma. The specimen was peripheral blood mononuclear cells (PBMCs), collected before the second cycle of nivolumab. This chain joins TRBV28 and TRBJ1-1; possibly TRBD1 for D (5 bases). Written as DNA, the CDR3 is TGTGCCAGCAGTCCCGACAGAACGAACACTGAAGCTTTCTTT. It codes for CASSPDRTNTEAFF.